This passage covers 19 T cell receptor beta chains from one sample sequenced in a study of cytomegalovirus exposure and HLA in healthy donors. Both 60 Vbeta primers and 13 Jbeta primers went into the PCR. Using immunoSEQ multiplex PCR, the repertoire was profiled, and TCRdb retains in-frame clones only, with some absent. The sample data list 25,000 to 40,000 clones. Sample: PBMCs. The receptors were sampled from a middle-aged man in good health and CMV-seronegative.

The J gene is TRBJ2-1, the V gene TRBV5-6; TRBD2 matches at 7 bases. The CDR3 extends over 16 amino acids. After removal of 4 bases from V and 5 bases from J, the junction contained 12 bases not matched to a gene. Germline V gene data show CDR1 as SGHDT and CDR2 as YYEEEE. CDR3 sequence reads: CASSAVERESDNEQFF. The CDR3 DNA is TGTGCCAGCAGCGCCGTCGAGCGGGAAAGCGACAATGAGCAGTTCTTC.

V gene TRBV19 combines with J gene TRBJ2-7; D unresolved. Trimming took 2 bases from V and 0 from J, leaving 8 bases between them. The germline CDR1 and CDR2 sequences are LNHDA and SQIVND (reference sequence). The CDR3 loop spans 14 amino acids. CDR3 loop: CASSIKAHSYEQYF. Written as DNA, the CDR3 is TGTGCCAGTAGTATAAAAGCCCACTCCTACGAGCAGTACTTC.

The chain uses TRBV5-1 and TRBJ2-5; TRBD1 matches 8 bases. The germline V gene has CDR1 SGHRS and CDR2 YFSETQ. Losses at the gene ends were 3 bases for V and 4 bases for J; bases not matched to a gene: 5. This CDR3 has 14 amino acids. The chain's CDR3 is CASSSQGVGETQYF. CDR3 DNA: TGCGCCAGCAGCTCACAGGGGGTAGGAGAGACCCAGTACTTC.

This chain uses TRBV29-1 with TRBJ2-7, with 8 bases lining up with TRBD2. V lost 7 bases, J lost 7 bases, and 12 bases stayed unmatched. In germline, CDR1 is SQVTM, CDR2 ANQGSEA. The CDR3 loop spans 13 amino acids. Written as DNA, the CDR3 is TGCAGCGGGGCCCTAGCGGGTTCGGGAGAGCAGTACTTC. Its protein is CSGALAGSGEQYF.

CDR3 coding DNA: TGTGCCAGCACCAAGGGACAGGTGAACACTGAAGCTTTCTTT. Translating gives CASTKGQVNTEAFF. The chain links TRBV6-6 to TRBJ1-1; TRBD1 agrees at 8 bases. The CDR3 runs to 14 residues. The V gene end was trimmed by 7 bases and the J gene end by 0 bases; junction bases not matched to a gene: 4. The germline V gene has CDR1 MNHNY and CDR2 SVGAGI (reference sequence).

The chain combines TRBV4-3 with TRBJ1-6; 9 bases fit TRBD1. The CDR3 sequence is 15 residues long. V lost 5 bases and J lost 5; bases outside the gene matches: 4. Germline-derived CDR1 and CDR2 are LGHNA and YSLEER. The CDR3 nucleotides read TGCGCCAGCAGCGGAAGGACAGGGGATAATTCACCCCTCCACTTT. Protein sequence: CASSGRTGDNSPLHF.

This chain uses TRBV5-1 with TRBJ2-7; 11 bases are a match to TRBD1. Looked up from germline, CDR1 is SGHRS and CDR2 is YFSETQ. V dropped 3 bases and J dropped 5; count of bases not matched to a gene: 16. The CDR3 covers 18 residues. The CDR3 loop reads CASSSTFSTGQGDDEQYF. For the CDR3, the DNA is TGCGCCAGCAGCTCGACGTTTAGCACGGGACAGGGGGACGACGAGCAGTACTTC.

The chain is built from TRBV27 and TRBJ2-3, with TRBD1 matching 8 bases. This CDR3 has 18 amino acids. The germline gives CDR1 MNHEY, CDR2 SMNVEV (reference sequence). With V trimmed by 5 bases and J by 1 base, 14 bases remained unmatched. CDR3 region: CASSRTRLKTGGTDTQYF. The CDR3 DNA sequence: TGTGCCAGCAGTCGCACCCGACTTAAGACAGGGGGCACAGATACGCAGTATTTT.

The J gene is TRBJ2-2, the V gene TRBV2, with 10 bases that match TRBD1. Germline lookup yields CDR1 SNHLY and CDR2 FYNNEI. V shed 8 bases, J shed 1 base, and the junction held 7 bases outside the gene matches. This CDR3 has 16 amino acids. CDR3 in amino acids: CASELDRGRNTGELFF. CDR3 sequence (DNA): TGTGCCAGCGAACTCGACAGGGGGCGGAACACCGGGGAGCTGTTTTTT.

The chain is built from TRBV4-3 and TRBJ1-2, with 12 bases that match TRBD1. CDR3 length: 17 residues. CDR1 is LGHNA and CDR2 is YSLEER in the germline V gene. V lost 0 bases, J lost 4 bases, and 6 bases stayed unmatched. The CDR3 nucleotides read TGCGCCAGCAGCCAAGATGTAGGGACAGGGGGCGGCTATGGCTACACCTTC. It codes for CASSQDVGTGGGYGYTF.

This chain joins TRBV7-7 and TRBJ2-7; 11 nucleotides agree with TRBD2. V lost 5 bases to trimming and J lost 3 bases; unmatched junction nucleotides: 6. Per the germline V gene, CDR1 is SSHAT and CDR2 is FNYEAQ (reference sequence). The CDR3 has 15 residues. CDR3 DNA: TGTGCCAGCAGCCTGGGACTAGCGGACCTCTACGAGCAGTACTTC. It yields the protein CASSLGLADLYEQYF.

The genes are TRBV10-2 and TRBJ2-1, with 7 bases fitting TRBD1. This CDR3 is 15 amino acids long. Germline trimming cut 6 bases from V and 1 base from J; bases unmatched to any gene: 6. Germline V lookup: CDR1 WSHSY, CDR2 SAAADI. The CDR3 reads CASSVRGNSYNEQFF. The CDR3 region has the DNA TGCGCCAGCAGCGTCAGGGGGAATTCCTACAATGAGCAGTTCTTC.

The CDR3 region is CASSPGTDDYEQYF. Here the CDR3 DNA reads TGTGCCAGCTCCCCTGGGACAGATGATTACGAGCAGTACTTC. The chain uses TRBV18 and TRBJ2-7, with TRBD1 matching 7 bases. V trimming: 6 bases; J trimming: 4 bases; junction bases outside the gene matches: 9. Per the germline V gene, CDR1 is KGHSH and CDR2 is LQKENI. This CDR3 is built from 14 residues.

CDR3 residues: CASSPSEGTEAFF. CDR3 nucleotides: TGTGCCAGCTCACCCTCGGAGGGGACCGAAGCTTTCTTT. This rearrangement joins TRBV18 to TRBJ1-1, with D maybe TRBD1 (5 bases). The CDR3 is made up of 13 amino acids. CDR1 KGHSH and CDR2 LQKENI come from the germline V gene. The V end was cut by 3 bases, the J end by 8 bases, with 13 bases between.

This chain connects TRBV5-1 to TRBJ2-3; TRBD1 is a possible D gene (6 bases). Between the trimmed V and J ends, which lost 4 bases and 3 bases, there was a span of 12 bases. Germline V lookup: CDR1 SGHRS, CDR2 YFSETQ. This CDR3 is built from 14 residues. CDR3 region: CASSHRVLTDTQYF. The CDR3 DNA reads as TGCGCCAGCAGCCACAGGGTGCTTACAGATACGCAGTATTTT.

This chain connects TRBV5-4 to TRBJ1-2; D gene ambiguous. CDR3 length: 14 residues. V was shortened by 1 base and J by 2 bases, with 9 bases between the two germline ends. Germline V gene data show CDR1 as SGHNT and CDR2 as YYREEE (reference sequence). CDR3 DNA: TGTGCCAGCAGCTTGCGAGGCAGCAACTATGGCTACACCTTC. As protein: CASSLRGSNYGYTF.

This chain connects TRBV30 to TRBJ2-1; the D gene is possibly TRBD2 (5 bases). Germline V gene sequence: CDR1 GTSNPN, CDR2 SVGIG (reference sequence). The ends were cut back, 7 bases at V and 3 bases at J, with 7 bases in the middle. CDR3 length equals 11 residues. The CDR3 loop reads CAYRDYNEQFF. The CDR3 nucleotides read TGTGCCTACCGGGACTACAATGAGCAGTTCTTC.

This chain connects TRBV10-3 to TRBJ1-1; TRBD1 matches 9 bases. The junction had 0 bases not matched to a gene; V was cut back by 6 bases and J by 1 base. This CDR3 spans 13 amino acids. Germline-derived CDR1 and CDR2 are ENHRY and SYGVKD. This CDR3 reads CAIRGQGNTEAFF. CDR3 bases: TGTGCCATCAGGGGACAGGGGAACACTGAAGCTTTCTTT.

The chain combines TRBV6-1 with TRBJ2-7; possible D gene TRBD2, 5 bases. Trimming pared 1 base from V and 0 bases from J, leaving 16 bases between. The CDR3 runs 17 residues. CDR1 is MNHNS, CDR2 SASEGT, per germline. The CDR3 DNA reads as TGTGCCAGCAGTGAAGTCGGAAGCGGAACGCCCTCCTACGAGCAGTACTTC. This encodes CASSEVGSGTPSYEQYF.